The source of this TCR beta chain is a study of technical replicates of blood from a few donors. Repertoires were generated with immunoSEQ multiplex PCR, while TCRdb's copy carries only in-frame clones and drops some. This sample yields roughly 81,000 clones, of which approximately 97% are seen a single time; 0.15% to 0.2% belongs to the top ten. This clonotype originated in a human donor in good health. Sequencing input: T cells isolated from PBMCs.

The CDR3 here is CASRPPGQGISGYTF. CDR3 bases: TGTGCCAGCAGACCTCCGGGACAGGGGATTTCGGGCTACACCTTC. The chain links TRBV6-6 to TRBJ1-2, with 10 bases fitting TRBD1. V shed 6 bases and J 8 bases; nucleotides not matched to a gene: 12. CDR1 and CDR2 (germline): MNHNY, SVGAGI (reference sequence). The CDR3 covers 15 residues.